The rows below give T cell receptor beta chains drawn from one sample of a study of radiation and T cells in renal cell carcinoma. Produced via immunoSEQ multiplex PCR; TCRdb's table is partial and in-frame only. The sample consists of some 120,000 clones, about 81% of them appearing once. This material consisted of blood, taken from a patient whose treatment included radiotherapy and nephrectomy. The receptors were sampled from a woman in her sixties or seventies with renal cell carcinoma. Both conserved end residues are part of each CDR3. D genes are given only for firm matches. Some rows mark clone size as missing; the rest say once, few, many or name a class of expanded clone.

v_gene	d_gene	j_gene	abundance	CDR3aa	CDR3nt
TRBV7-6	NA	TRBJ1-1	NA	CASSPQQGGNTEAFF	TGTGCCAGCAGCCCCCAACAGGGTGGGAACACTGAAGCTTTCTTT
TRBV2	NA	TRBJ1-2	NA	CASSGTANYGYTF	TGTGCCAGCAGTGGAACAGCTAACTATGGCTACACCTTC
TRBV5-4	NA	TRBJ1-1	NA	CASSLRGGTEAFF	TGTGCCAGCAGCCTCAGGGGCGGCACTGAAGCTTTCTTT
TRBV7-9	TRBD1	TRBJ1-4	once	CASSFSRGRLAEKLFF	TGTGCCAGCAGCTTTTCCAGGGGGAGATTGGCTGAAAAACTGTTTTTT
TRBV28	NA	TRBJ2-7	NA	CASSLGGGRYEQYF	TGTGCCAGCAGTTTAGGAGGTGGCCGCTACGAGCAGTACTTC
TRBV19	TRBD2	TRBJ2-7	NA	CASTPGLAGGPVWYEQYF	TGTGCCAGTACCCCCGGACTAGCGGGAGGGCCAGTTTGGTACGAGCAGTACTTC
TRBV28	NA	TRBJ1-1	NA	CASSLRAEYGAFF	TGTGCCAGCAGTTTACGGGCGGAGTACGGAGCTTTCTTT
TRBV7-7	NA	TRBJ2-5	NA	CASSLDSETQYF	TGTGCTAGCAGCTTGGACAGTGAGACCCAGTACTTC
TRBV7-2	TRBD2	TRBJ2-1	NA	CASSSQPGLDYNEQFF	TGTGCCAGCAGCTCCCAGCCGGGACTAGACTACAATGAGCAGTTCTTC
TRBV4-1	NA	TRBJ1-3	NA	CASSHDGQFGNTIYF	TGCGCCAGCAGCCATGATGGACAGTTTGGAAACACCATATATTTT
TRBV28	TRBD1	TRBJ2-5	NA	CASSILYDREKETQYF	TGTGCCAGCAGTATATTATATGACAGGGAGAAAGAGACCCAGTACTTC
TRBV2	NA	TRBJ2-7	NA	CASIGQTYEQYF	TGTGCCAGCATCGGGCAGACCTACGAGCAGTACTTC
TRBV6-1	TRBD1	TRBJ2-3	NA	CASRWDRGRADTQYF	TGTGCCAGCAGATGGGACAGGGGGCGGGCAGATACGCAGTATTTT
TRBV6-9	NA	TRBJ2-7	NA	CASSSLYNYEQYF	TGTGCCAGCAGTTCCCTCTATAACTACGAGCAGTACTTC
TRBV9	NA	TRBJ1-2	NA	CASTLGGGNYGYTF	TGTGCCAGCACCCTAGGGGGGGGGAACTATGGCTACACCTTC
TRBV9	NA	TRBJ2-7	NA	CASSVGGPSYEQYF	TGTGCCAGCAGCGTAGGAGGACCTTCTTACGAGCAGTACTTC
TRBV28	TRBD1	TRBJ1-2	NA	CASSLVGQAIFYGYTF	TGTGCCAGCAGTTTAGTTGGACAGGCGATTTTCTATGGCTACACCTTC
TRBV6-1	NA	TRBJ1-5	few	CASSMGMSQPQHF	TGTGCCAGCAGCATGGGTATGAGTCAGCCCCAGCATTTT
TRBV6-5	NA	TRBJ1-1	NA	CASFRGVTEAFF	TGTGCCAGCTTTCGGGGGGTCACTGAAGCTTTCTTT
TRBV28	NA	TRBJ1-2	NA	CASSSEGTGYTF	TGTGCCAGCAGTTCCGAGGGGACTGGCTACACCTTC
TRBV7-7	NA	TRBJ2-1	NA	CASSPQLWYNEQFF	TGTGCTAGCAGCCCCCAGCTTTGGTACAATGAGCAGTTCTTC
TRBV11-2	NA	TRBJ2-5	NA	CASSPSRGAVETQYF	TGTGCCAGCAGCCCCTCCCGGGGGGCCGTGGAGACCCAGTACTTC
TRBV19	TRBD1	TRBJ1-1	NA	CASSIDTDREAFF	TGTGCCAGTAGTATAGATACCGACAGGGAGGCTTTCTTT